The following is a T cell receptor (beta chain) sequence with its context. Its antigen is unknown. The data are from a study of naive and memory T cell subsets. Study-level points and caveats: Findings for naive and memory subsets could not be checked against ground truth. A clonotype means one alpha or beta sequence, not an alpha/beta pair.

V lost 3 bases, J lost 3 bases, and 5 bases stayed unmatched. Germline CDR1 reads SGDLS; CDR2 reads YYNGEE. The CDR3 runs to 15 residues. Two oligonucleotides, mixed equimolar, formed the beta constant-region primer covering TRBC1 and TRBC2. Four rounds of PCR amplified the ligated cDNA using nested alpha and beta constant-region primers plus SP2. In TCRdb, the UMI-ligation and nested PCR reads were re-called with MiXCR into one record per CDR3 protein. The repertoire has 120,000 or so distinct CDR3 sequences, around 35% of them found once; the top ten carry 0.9%. The material sequenced was central memory CD4+ T cells from blood. The TCR comes from a human donor in good health. The chain joins TRBV9 to TRBJ1-2; TRBD1 aligns across 10 bases. The CDR3 nucleotides are TGTGCCAGCAGCGCCACCGGGACAGGGGACTATGGCTACACCTTC. Translation: CASSATGTGDYGYTF.